This entry is about one T cell receptor (beta chain). Profiled with immunoSEQ multiplex PCR; TCRdb holds only in-frame clones, not every one. The data hold 200,000 or so clones, with roughly 80% observed a single time. The data derive from a study of blood T cell repertoires in COVID-19. The sequence was obtained from a woman in her 30s with acute or convalescent COVID-19. Sequenced material: peripheral blood.

The CDR3 sequence: CASRGGTSTDTQYF. CDR3 in DNA: TGTGCCAGCCGGGGGGGCACTAGCACAGATACGCAGTATTTT. V is TRBV6-5 and J is TRBJ2-3; 8 bases map to TRBD2. CDR1 is MNHEY, CDR2 SVGAGI, per germline. After removal of 8 bases from V and 0 bases from J, the junction contained 4 bases not matched to a gene. This CDR3 spans 14 amino acids.